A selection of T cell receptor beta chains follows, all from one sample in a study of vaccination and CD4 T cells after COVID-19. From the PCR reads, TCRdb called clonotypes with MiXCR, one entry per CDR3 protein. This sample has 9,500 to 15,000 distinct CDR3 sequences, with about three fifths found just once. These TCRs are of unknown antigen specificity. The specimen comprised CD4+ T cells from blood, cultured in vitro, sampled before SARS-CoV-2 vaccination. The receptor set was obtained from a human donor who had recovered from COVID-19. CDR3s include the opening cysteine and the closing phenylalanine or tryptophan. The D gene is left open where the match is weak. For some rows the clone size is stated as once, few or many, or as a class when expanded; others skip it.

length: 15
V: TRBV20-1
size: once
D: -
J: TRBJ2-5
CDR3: CSARERLTNQETQYF
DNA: TGCAGTGCTAGAGAAAGGCTTACTAATCAAGAGACCCAGTACTTC

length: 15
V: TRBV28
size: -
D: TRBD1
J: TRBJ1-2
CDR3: CASSSQGGPIGGYTF
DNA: TGTGCCAGCAGTTCCCAAGGGGGCCCTATTGGAGGCTACACCTTC

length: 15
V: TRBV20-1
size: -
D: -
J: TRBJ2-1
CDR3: CSAFDPPGSYNEQFF
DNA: TGCAGTGCATTTGACCCTCCGGGGTCCTACAATGAGCAGTTCTTC

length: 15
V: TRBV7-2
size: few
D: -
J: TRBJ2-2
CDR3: CASSLALADTGELFF
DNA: TGTGCCAGCAGCTTAGCCTTAGCGGACACCGGGGAGCTGTTTTTT

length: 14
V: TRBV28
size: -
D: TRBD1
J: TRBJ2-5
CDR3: CASSFGDRQETQYF
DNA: TGTGCCAGCAGTTTCGGGGACAGACAAGAGACCCAGTACTTC

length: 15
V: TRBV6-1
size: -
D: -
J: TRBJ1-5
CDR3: CASSEASPSNQPQHF
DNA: TGTGCCAGCAGTGAAGCCTCACCGAGCAATCAGCCCCAGCATTTT

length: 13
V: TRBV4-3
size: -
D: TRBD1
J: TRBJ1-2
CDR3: CASSHYGTAGYTF
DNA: TGCGCCAGCAGCCACTACGGGACAGCCGGCTACACCTTC

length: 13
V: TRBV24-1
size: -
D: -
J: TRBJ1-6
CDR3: CATPRGLSSPLHF
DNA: TGTGCCACCCCGAGGGGGTTAAGTTCACCCCTCCACTTT

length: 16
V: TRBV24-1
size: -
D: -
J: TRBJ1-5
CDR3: CATSDSGTGSNQPQHF
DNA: TGTGCCACCAGTGATTCGGGAACAGGGAGCAATCAGCCCCAGCATTTT

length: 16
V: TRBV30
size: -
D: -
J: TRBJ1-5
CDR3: CAWSVGWGYGNQPQHF
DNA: TGTGCCTGGAGTGTAGGCTGGGGTTACGGCAATCAGCCCCAGCATTTT

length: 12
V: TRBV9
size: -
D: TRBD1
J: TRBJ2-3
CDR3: CASSRQGATQYF
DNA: TGTGCCAGCAGCCGACAGGGGGCTACGCAGTATTTT

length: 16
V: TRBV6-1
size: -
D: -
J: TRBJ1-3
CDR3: CASSLKGRYSGNTIYF
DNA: TGTGCCAGCAGCCTAAAGGGACGGTACTCTGGAAACACCATATATTTT

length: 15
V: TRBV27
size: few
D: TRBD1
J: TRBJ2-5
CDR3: CASSILGRGQETQYF
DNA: TGTGCCAGCAGCATTCTCGGCAGGGGGCAAGAGACCCAGTACTTC

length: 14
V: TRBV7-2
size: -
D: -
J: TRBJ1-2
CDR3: CASSPLRGRDGYTF
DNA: TGTGCCAGCAGCCCCCTTAGAGGGCGTGATGGCTACACCTTC

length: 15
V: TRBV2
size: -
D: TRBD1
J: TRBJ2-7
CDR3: CASTIKGQGAPQQYF
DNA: TGTGCCAGCACCATAAAGGGACAGGGGGCCCCTCAGCAGTACTTC

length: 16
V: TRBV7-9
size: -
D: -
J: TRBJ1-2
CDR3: CASSQTGRSANYGYTF
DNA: TGTGCCAGCAGCCAAACAGGACGATCCGCTAACTATGGCTACACCTTC

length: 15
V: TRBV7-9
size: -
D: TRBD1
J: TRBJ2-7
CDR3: CASSLLGQGAGEQYF
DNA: TGTGCCAGCAGCTTGCTCGGACAGGGTGCTGGGGAGCAGTACTTC

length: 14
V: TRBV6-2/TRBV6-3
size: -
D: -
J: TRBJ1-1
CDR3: CASSSGQPSTEAFF
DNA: TGTGCCAGCAGTTCCGGACAGCCGAGCACTGAAGCTTTCTTT

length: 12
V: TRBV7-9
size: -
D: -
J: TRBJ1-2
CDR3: CASSPGPYGYTF
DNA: TGTGCCAGCAGCCCCGGCCCGTATGGCTACACCTTC

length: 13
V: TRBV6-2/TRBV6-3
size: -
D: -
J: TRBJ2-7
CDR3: CASSGVLSYEQYF
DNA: TGTGCCAGCAGTGGGGTGCTTTCCTACGAGCAGTACTTC

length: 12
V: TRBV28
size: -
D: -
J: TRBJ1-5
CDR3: CASSSQEQPQHF
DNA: TGTGCCAGCAGTTCCCAGGAGCAGCCCCAGCATTTT

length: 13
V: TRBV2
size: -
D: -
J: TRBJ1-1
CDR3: CASSPYRDTEAFF
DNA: TGTGCCAGCAGCCCTTACCGGGACACTGAAGCTTTCTTT

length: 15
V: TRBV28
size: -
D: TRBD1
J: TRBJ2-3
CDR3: CASSPGTGGPDTQYF
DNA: TGTGCCAGCAGCCCGGGAACAGGGGGCCCAGATACGCAGTATTTT

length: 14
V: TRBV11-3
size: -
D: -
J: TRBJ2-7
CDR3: CASSLVAVSYEQYF
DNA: TGTGCCAGCAGCTTAGTGGCGGTGTCCTACGAGCAGTACTTC

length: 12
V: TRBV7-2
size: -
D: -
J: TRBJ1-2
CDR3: CASSAQNYGYTF
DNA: TGTGCCAGCTCTGCACAGAACTATGGCTACACCTTC

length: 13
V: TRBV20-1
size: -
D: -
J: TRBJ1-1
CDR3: CSVGQGGAPEAFF
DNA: TGCAGTGTGGGGCAAGGGGGGGCTCCTGAAGCTTTCTTT

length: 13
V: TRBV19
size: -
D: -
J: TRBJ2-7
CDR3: CATNPGLGMEQYF
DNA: TGTGCCACGAACCCCGGCTTGGGGATGGAGCAGTACTTC

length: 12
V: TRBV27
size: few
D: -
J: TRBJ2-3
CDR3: CASSPQSDTQYF
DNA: TGTGCCAGCAGTCCCCAGTCAGATACGCAGTATTTT

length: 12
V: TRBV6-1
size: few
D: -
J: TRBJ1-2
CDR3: CASSEIRTANTF
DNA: TGTGCCAGCAGTGAAATTCGCACGGCGAACACCTTC

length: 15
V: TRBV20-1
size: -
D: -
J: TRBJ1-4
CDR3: CSAERGAGTNEKLFF
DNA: TGCAGTGCTGAGAGAGGGGCTGGAACTAATGAAAAACTGTTTTTT

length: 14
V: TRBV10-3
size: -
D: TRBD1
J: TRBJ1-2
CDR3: CAISAGQGGKGYTF
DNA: TGTGCCATCAGTGCGGGACAGGGAGGGAAAGGCTACACCTTC

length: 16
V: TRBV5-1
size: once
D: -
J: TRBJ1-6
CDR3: CASSLGLDQLNSPLHF
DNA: TGCGCCAGCAGCTTGGGACTTGACCAACTAAATTCACCCCTCCACTTT

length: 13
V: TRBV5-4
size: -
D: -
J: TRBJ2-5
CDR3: CASSLAVKETQYF
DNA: TGTGCCAGCAGCTTGGCTGTGAAAGAGACCCAGTACTTC

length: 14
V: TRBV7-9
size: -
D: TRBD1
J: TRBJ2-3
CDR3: CASSSWTGEDTQYF
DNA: TGTGCCAGCAGCTCTTGGACAGGGGAGGATACGCAGTATTTT

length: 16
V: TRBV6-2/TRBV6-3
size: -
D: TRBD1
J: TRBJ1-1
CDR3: CASSYSWGQVNTEAFF
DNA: TGTGCCAGCAGTTACTCGTGGGGACAGGTGAACACTGAAGCTTTCTTT

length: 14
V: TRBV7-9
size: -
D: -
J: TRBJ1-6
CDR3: CASSRSGNNSPLHF
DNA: TGTGCCAGCAGCAGGTCGGGGAATAATTCACCCCTCCACTTT

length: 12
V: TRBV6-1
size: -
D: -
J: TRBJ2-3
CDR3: CASRSGTDTQYF
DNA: TGTGCCAGCAGGTCGGGCACAGATACGCAGTATTTT

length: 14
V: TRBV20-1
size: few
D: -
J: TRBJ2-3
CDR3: CSARQWARIDTQYF
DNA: TGCAGTGCTAGACAGTGGGCCAGAATAGATACGCAGTATTTT

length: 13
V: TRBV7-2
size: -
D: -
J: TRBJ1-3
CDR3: CASSLTSGNTIYF
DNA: TGTGCCAGCAGCCTAACCTCTGGAAACACCATATATTTT

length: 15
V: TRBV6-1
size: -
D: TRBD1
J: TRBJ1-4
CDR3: CASSGLTGGYEKLFF
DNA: TGTGCCAGCAGTGGATTGACAGGGGGCTATGAAAAACTGTTTTTT

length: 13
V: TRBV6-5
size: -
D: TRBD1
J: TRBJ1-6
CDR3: CASSYSGQEPLHF
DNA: TGTGCCAGCAGTTACTCGGGACAGGAACCCCTCCACTTT

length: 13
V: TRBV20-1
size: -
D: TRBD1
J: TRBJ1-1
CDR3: CSARKDRDTEAFF
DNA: TGCAGTGCTAGAAAAGACAGGGACACTGAAGCTTTCTTT

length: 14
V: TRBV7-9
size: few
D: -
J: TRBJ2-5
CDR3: CASSLALVVETQYF
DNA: TGTGCCAGCAGCTTAGCGCTGGTGGTAGAGACCCAGTACTTC

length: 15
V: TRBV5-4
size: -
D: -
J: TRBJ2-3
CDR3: CASSLDRPSTDTQYF
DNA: TGTGCCAGCAGCTTAGACAGGCCTAGCACAGATACGCAGTATTTT

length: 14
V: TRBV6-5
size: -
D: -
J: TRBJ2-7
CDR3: CASSYSPGTYEQYF
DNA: TGTGCCAGCAGTTACTCACCGGGGACCTACGAGCAGTACTTC

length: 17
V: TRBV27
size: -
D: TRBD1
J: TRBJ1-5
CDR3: CASSLSGQGGSNQPQHF
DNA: TGTGCCAGCAGTTTATCCGGACAGGGTGGGAGCAATCAGCCCCAGCATTTT

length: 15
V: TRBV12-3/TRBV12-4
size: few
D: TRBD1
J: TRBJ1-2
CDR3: CASSRLDRVAYGYTF
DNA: TGTGCCAGCAGCCGATTAGACAGGGTGGCCTATGGCTACACCTTC

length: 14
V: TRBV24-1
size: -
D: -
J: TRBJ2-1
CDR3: CATSEDIPNNEQFF
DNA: TGTGCCACCAGTGAGGACATACCGAACAATGAGCAGTTCTTC

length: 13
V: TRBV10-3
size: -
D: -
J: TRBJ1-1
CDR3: CAIRQQLNTEAFF
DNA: TGTGCCATCAGGCAGCAATTGAACACTGAAGCTTTCTTT

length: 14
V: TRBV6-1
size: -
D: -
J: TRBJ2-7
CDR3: CASSASVSSYEQYF
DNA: TGTGCCAGCAGTGCCTCAGTAAGCTCCTACGAGCAGTACTTC

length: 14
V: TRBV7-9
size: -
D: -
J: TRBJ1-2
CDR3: CASSTSTYQHGYTF
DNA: TGTGCCAGCAGCACTTCGACATACCAACATGGCTACACCTTC

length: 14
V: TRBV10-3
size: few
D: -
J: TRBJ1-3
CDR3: CAITPEGLGNTIYF
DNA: TGTGCCATCACCCCCGAGGGCTTAGGAAACACCATATATTTT

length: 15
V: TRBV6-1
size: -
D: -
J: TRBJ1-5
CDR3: CASRAGPYSNQPQHF
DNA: TGTGCCAGCAGGGCGGGACCCTATAGCAATCAGCCCCAGCATTTT

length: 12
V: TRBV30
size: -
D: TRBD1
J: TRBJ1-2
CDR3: CANPGQLYGYTF
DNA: TGTGCCAACCCGGGACAGCTCTATGGCTACACCTTC

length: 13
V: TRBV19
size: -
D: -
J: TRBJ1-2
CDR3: CASSTRVGYGYTF
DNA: TGTGCCAGTAGTACCAGGGTCGGCTATGGCTACACCTTC

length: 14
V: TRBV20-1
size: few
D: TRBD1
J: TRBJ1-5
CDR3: CSATGQAGEGPQHF
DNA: TGCAGTGCTACGGGACAGGCAGGAGAGGGACCCCAGCATTTT

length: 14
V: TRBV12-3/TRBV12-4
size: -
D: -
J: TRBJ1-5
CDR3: CASSSAMTGQPQHF
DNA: TGTGCCAGCAGTTCTGCCATGACGGGTCAGCCCCAGCATTTT

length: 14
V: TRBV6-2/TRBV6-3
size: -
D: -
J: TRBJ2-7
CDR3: CASSSLVRSYEQYF
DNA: TGTGCCAGCAGTTCCTTAGTACGTTCCTACGAGCAGTACTTC

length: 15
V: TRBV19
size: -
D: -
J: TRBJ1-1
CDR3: CASSISAALNTEAFF
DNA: TGTGCCAGTAGTATTTCGGCAGCCTTGAACACTGAAGCTTTCTTT

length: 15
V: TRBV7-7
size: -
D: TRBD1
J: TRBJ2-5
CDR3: CASSLGDRFAETQYF
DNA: TGTGCCAGCAGCTTAGGGGACAGGTTTGCAGAGACCCAGTACTTC